This TCR beta chain was recovered during a study of blood T cell repertoires in COVID-19. Study context: Samples taken during acute and convalescent COVID-19 were collected in the United States, Italy and Spain. PBMCs, B-cell-depleted T cells, or T cells were the source of the cDNA or gDNA that made up the material.

Between the trimmed V and J ends, which lost 5 bases and 9 bases, there was a span of 13 bases. Germline V gives CDR1 LNHDA, CDR2 SQIVND (reference sequence). This CDR3 region has 12 residues. Authors' data handling: The authors estimated nucleated cell counts from reference gene primer amplification. Only in-frame clones appear in the TCRdb table, and some are missing; sequencing was by immunoSEQ multiplex PCR. V, J and clone size were drawn from that table, and D and trimming were deduced from the DNA. This sample has fewer than 250,000 clones, with over 75% found just once. This clonotype was obtained from a man between 50 and 59 years old with acute or convalescent COVID-19. J is TRBJ1-1 and V is TRBV19; D is ambiguous. The sample comprised peripheral blood. The CDR3 bases are TGTGCCAGTAGTCCTCCCCCGGGGAAAGCTTTCTTT. This codes for CASSPPPGKAFF.